The entry that follows covers one T cell receptor (beta chain) sequence. Only one count was recorded for this clonotype. No cognate antigen has been identified for it. Base qualities are not recorded, but no much larger clone differs from it by a single base. A read on its own is weak evidence. A constant-region primer and ProtoScript II reverse transcriptase were used to reverse-transcribe TCRbeta-specific cDNA from around 480 ng total RNA. TCRbeta libraries were built with three nested multiplex PCR rounds, a slightly modified ARM-PCR procedure. The first two PCR rounds used multiplex TRBV1-TRBV30 forward primers with a Cbeta reverse primer, each for about 10 cycles. Sample barcodes and Illumina adapters were attached in a final 25-cycle PCR using Deep VentR polymerase. Before sequencing, amplicons of 200-500 bp were gel-purified using a QIAquick gel extraction kit. The TCRbeta amplicons were sequenced with 250-bp paired-end reads on an Illumina HiSeq 2500. As for how the authors treated the data: To recover full CDR3 sequences, reads were quality-trimmed using Trimmomatic v0.33 and paired reads were then merged using FLASH v1.2.11. V, D and J germline segments were assigned to the rearranged TCRbeta sequences using MiGEC v1.2.1b. Clonotype statistics and Shannon-Wiener diversity indices were computed with VDJtools v1.0.0. To cut down on sampling bias, every analysis after diversity analysis relied on just the 250 most abundant clonotypes from each sample. TCRdb handled the public reads itself, with Q25 trimming in fastp and clone calling in MiXCR, and kept productive beta chains. Here each entry gathers all rows of one CDR3 protein and keeps the most common genes and DNA. The V and J calls and clone size are TCRdb's, not the authors'. Across this sample there are approximately 190,000 distinct CDR3 sequences, with over 80% seen only once. The top ten constitute around 18% of the sample.

The data were taken from a study of tumor-infiltrating lymphocytes in primary liver carcinoma (dated by TCRdb to about 2017). Turning to the overall study: Hepatocellular carcinoma (four) or combined HCC and intrahepatic cholangiocarcinoma (one) was present in the five patients, who were three men and two women aged 30 to 69 years. The tumors of the five patients were staged as T1-T3 N0M0, with maximum diameters ranging from about 4 to 10 cm. Each sample produced roughly 3.5 to 7.5 million productive TCRbeta reads, and read depth showed no significant difference between tissue types. For each liver tumor, the study sampled five regions along with adjacent normal tissue and blood, and applied TCRbeta repertoire sequencing, expression microarrays and whole-exome sequencing. A total of some 35 specimens from 5 patients underwent TCRbeta repertoire sequencing, comprising 25 tumor regions, 5 adjacent noncancerous liver tissues and 5 peripheral blood samples. Agilent mRNA microarray profiling was performed on the 25 tumor region samples to relate TCRbeta repertoire diversity to the local molecular phenotype. Reproducibility between technical replicate repertoires was high, with correlation coefficients above 0.98 and mean shared-clone rates roughly 0.87.

From a lookup of the germline V gene, CDR1 and CDR2 are LGHNA and YNFKEQ. V is trimmed back by 10 bases and J by 0 bases, and the junction contains 16 bases that no gene match accounts for. The cysteine opens and the phenylalanine closes a CDR3 of 17 amino acids. Just the 51-base CDR3 DNA is kept, in frame starting at base 1. Total RNA and DNA were co-extracted without cell sorting from roughly 20-30 mg of bulk tissue using the AllPrep DNA/RNA mini kit. Between late 2015 and early 2016, 4 or 5 patients in China with histopathologically diagnosed primary liver carcinoma had their tumors surgically resected. Patients had chronic HBV infection and were treatment-naive at sampling. Five spatially separated regions were sampled per tumor: superior, inferior, left-lateral and right-lateral poles, plus the tumor centre. According to histology, viable tumor cells made up more than 85% of every tumor sample. Fresh tumor and adjacent tissue pieces were bisected; one half was stored in RNAlater at -80°C, the other sent for histology.

Overall study outcomes, separate from this receptor: Because the samples were bulk and unsorted, CD4+ and CD8+ T cell repertoires could not be compared. Just about 8-25% of top clones turned up in all five regions of a tumor, which suggests spatial heterogeneity among tumor-infiltrating T cells. Because only the TCR beta chain was sequenced and unpaired alpha chains were not captured, true repertoire diversity is likely underestimated. Consistent with antigen-driven expansion, pairs of tumor regions showed higher repertoire overlap (mean roughly 36%) than either tumor-adjacent pairs (approximately 17%) or tumor-blood pairs (roughly 15%). Only five patients were included in the study, and the authors note that the findings should be validated in a larger study. Compared with blood, tumors had a significantly larger share of the repertoire taken up by the top 250 clones (p = 0.039).

This TCR came from a man aged 40-55 years with primary liver carcinoma and hepatitis B virus infection. The sequencing sample was made of tumor tissue from primary liver carcinoma. This chain is built from TRBV4-2 and TRBJ2-7; 9 bases in between match TRBD2. The encoded CDR3 is CAKNQAGGQFSSYEQYF. The DNA sequence follows: TGTGCCAAGAACCAAGCGGGGGGTCAGTTTAGCTCCTACGAGCAGTACTTC.